This T cell receptor beta chain was recovered during a study of response to subunit inactivated influenza vaccine. The CDR3 is made up of 15 amino acids. V gave up 0 bases and J gave up 4 bases, with 11 bases separating them. CDR1 SGHTA and CDR2 FQGTGA come from the germline V gene. A note on this clonotype: The antigen is unknown.

Notes on the study in general: Few new T cells, the authors suggested, are recruited by each seasonal influenza vaccination.

Using its own MiXCR run on the RT-PCR reads, TCRdb lists one record per CDR3 protein. The table lists roughly 150,000 distinct CDR3 sequences, roughly a tenth of them singletons. This chain links TRBV7-3 with TRBJ2-3; possibly TRBD1 for D (6 bases). The receptor's source is a man aged 45-65 years who received an inactivated influenza vaccine. The material sequenced was non-naive T cells sorted from PBMCs, taken around seven weeks after vaccination. CDR3 sequence (DNA): TGTGCCAGCAGCTTAACCAGGGGTGGCGCAGATACGCAGTATTTT. Translated: CASSLTRGGADTQYF.